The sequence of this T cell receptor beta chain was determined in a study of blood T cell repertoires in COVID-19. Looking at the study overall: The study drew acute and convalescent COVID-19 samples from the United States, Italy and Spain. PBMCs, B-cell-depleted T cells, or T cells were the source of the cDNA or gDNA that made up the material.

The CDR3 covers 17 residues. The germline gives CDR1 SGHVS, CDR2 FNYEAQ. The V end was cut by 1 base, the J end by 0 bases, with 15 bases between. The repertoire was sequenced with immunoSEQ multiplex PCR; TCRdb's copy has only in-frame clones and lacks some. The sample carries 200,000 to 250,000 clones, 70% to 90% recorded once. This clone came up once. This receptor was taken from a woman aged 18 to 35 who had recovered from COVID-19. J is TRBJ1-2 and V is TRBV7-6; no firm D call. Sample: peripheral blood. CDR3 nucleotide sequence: TGTGCCAGCAGCTTAGGAGGGTCGAACCCCACTAACTATGGCTACACCTTC. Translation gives CASSLGGSNPTNYGYTF. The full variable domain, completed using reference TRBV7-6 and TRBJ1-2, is GAGVSQSPRYKVTKRGQDVALRCDPISGHVSLYWYRQALGQGPEFLTYFNYEAQQDKSGLPNDRFSAERPEGSISTLTIQRTEQRDSAMYRCASSLGGSNPTNYGYTFGSGTRLTVV.